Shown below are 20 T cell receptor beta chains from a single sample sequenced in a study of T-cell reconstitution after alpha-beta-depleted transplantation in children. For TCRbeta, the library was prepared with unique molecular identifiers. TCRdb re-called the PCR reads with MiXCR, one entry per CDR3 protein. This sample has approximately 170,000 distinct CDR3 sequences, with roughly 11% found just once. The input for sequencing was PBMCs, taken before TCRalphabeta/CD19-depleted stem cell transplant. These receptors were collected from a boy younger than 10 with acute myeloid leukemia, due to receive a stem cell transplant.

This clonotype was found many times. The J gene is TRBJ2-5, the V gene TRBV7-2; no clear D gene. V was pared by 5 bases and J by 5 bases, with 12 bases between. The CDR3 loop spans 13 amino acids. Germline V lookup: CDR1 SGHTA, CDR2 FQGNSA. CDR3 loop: CASSRLLRETQYF. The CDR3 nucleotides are TGTGCCAGCAGCCGTCTTTTACGGGAGACCCAGTACTTC.

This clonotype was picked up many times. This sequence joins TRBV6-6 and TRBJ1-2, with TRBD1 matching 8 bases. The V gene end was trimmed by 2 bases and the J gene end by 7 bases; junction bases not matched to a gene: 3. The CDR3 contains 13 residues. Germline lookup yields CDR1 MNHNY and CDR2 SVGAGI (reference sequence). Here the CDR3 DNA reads TGTGCCAGCAGTTACCCGGGACAGGCTGGCTACACCTTC. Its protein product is CASSYPGQAGYTF.

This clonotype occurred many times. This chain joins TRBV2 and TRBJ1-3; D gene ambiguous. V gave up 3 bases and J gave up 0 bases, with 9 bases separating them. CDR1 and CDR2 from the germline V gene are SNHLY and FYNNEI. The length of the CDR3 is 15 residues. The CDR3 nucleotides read TGTGCCAGCAGTGATAATCCCCGCTCTGGAAACACCATATATTTT. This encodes CASSDNPRSGNTIYF.

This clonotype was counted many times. CDR3 loop: CASSQVPGKNTEAFF. CDR3 DNA: TGCGCCAGCAGCCAAGTCCCCGGCAAGAACACTGAAGCTTTCTTT. The V call is TRBV4-1, the J call TRBJ1-1; D remains ambiguous. The V end was cut by 1 base, the J end by 1 base, with 10 bases between. Per germline, CDR1 MGHRA and CDR2 YSYEKL. The CDR3 totals 15 residues.

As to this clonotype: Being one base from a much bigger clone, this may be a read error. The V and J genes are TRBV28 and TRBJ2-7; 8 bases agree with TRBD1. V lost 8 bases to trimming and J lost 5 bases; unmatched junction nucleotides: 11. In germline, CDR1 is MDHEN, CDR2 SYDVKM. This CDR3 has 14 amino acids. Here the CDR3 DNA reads TGTGCCAGCGGACGGACAGGGTATTTCGACGAGCAGTACTTC. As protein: CASGRTGYFDEQYF. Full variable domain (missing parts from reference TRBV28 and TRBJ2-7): DVKVTQSSRYLVKRTGEKVFLECVQDMDHENMFWYRQDPGLGLRLIYFSYDVKMKEKGDIPEGYSVSREKKERFSLILESASTNQTSMYLCASGRTGYFDEQYFGPGTRLTVT.

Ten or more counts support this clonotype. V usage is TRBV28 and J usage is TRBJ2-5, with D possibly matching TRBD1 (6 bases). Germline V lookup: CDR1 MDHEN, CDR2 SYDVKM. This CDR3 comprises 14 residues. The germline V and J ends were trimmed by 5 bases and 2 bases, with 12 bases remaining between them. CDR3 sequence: CASSLGTSQETQYF. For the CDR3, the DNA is TGTGCCAGCAGTCTAGGGACATCGCAAGAGACCCAGTACTTC.

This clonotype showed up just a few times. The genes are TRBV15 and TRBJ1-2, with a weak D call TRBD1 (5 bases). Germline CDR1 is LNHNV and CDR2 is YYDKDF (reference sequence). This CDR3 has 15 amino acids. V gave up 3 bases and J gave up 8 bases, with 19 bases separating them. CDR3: CATSSGTAVGYGYTF. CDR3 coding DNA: TGTGCCACCAGCAGTGGGACCGCTGTTGGCTACGGCTACACCTTC.

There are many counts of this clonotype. CDR3 in amino acids: CSARGADRDYEQYV. The CDR3 DNA is TGCAGTGCTAGAGGCGCCGACAGAGATTACGAGCAGTACGTC. The chain couples TRBV20-1 to TRBJ2-7, with D perhaps TRBD1 (5 bases). The CDR3 runs 14 residues. Per the germline V gene, CDR1 is DFQATT and CDR2 is SNEGSKA (reference sequence). The V end lost 1 base, the J end lost 4 bases, and 14 bases lay between the germline ends.

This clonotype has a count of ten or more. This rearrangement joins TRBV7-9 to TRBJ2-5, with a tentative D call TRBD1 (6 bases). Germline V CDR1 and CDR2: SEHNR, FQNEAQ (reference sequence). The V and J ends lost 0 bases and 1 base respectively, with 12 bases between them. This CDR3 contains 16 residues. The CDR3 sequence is CASSLALDSSQETQYF. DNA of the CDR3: TGTGCCAGCAGCTTAGCGCTGGACAGCTCCCAAGAGACCCAGTACTTC.

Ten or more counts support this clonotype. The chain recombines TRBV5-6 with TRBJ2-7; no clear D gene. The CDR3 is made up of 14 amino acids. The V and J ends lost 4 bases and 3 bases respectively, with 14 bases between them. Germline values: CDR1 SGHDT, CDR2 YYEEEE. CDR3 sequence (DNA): TGTGCCAGCAGCCCTCCCCGGCGGAACTACGAGCAGTACTTC. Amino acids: CASSPPRRNYEQYF.

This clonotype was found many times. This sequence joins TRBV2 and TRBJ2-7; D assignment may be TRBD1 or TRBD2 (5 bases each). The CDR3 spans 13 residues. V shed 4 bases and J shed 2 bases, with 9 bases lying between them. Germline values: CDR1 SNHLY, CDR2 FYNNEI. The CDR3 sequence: CASSVGTTYEQYF. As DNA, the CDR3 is TGTGCCAGCAGTGTCGGGACCACCTACGAGCAGTACTTC.

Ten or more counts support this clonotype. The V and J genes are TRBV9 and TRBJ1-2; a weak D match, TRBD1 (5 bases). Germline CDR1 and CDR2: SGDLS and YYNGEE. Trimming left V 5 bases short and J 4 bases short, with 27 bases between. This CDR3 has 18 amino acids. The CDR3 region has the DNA TGTGCCAGCAGAGCACGCCCGGGACGAATAACTCCCCCCTATGGCTACACCTTC. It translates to CASRARPGRITPPYGYTF.

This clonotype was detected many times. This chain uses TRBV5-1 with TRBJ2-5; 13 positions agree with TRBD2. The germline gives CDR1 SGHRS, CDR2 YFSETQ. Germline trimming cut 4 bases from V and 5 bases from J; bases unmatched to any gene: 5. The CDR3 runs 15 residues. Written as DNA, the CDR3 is TGCGCCAGCAGCGTCGGACTAGCGGGGGCTGAGACCCAGTACTTC. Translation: CASSVGLAGAETQYF.

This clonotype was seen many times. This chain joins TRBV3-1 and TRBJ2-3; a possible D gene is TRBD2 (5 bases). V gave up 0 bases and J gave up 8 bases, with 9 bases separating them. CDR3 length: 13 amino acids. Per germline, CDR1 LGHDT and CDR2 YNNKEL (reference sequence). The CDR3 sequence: CASSQDSGGTQYF. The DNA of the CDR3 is TGTGCCAGCAGCCAAGATTCAGGAGGTACGCAGTATTTT.

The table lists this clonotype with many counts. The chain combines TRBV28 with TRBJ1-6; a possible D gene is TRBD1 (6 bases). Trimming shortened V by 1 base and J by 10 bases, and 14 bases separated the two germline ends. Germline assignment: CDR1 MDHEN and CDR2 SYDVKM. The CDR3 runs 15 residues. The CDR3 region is CASSLSGRGRSPLHF. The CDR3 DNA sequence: TGTGCCAGCAGTTTATCCGGCAGGGGAAGGTCACCCCTCCACTTT.

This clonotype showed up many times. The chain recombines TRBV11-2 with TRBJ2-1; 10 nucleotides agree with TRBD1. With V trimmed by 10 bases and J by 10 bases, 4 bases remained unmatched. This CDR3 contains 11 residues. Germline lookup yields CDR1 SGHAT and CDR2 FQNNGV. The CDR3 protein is CAMGQGREQFF. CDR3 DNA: TGTGCCATGGGACAGGGGAGAGAGCAGTTCTTC.

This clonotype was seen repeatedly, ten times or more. Written as DNA, the CDR3 is TGTGCCAGCAGTCGGGCTGGGACTAGCGGAAGCACAGATACGCAGTATTTT. The encoded protein is CASSRAGTSGSTDTQYF. This sequence joins TRBV12-3 or TRBV12-4 and TRBJ2-3; 11 bases line up with TRBD2. Trimming at V came to 5 bases and at J to 0 bases, leaving 7 bases not matched to a gene. CDR3 length equals 17 residues.

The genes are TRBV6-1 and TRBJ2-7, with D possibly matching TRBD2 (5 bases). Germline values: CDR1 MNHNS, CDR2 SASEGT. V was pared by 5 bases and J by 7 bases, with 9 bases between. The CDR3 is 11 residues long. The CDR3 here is CASSSGLEQYV. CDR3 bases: TGTGCCAGCAGTTCTGGACTTGAGCAGTACGTC.

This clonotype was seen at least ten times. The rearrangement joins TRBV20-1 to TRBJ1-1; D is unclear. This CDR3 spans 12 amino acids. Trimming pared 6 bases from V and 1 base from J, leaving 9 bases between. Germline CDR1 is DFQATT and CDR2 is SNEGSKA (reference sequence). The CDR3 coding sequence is TGCAGTGCCTTCCCCCAGAACACTGAAGCTTTCTTT. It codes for CSAFPQNTEAFF.

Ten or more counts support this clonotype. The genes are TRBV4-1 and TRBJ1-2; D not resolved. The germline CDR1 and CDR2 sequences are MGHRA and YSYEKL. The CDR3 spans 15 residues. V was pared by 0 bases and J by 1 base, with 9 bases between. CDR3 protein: CASSQEDRFNYGYTF. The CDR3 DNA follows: TGCGCCAGCAGCCAAGAAGATCGGTTTAACTATGGCTACACCTTC.